This is a list of T cell receptor beta chains from one sample in a study of PD-L1 blockade in urothelial cancer. Here immunoSEQ multiplex PCR was the method, and the copy in TCRdb shows in-frame clones only, minus some. The sample carries fewer than 50,000 clones, 80% to 95% recorded once. Sample: PBMCs, taken around atezolizumab (anti-PD-L1) treatment. These receptors were collected from an older man with urothelial cancer. Each CDR3 is given with its conserved first and last residue. Fields, in order: D gene, J gene, V gene, clone size, CDR3 DNA, CDR3 protein. A D gene is named only where the DNA matches it firmly. Clone size is not always given. Where it is, it says once, few, many or a class for expanded clones.

d_call: -
j_call: TRBJ1-2
v_call: TRBV5-6
clone_size: -
cdr3_nt: TGTGCCAGCAGCTTGGGCAGGGCCGAGGGCTACACCTTC
cdr3_aa: CASSLGRAEGYTF

d_call: TRBD2
j_call: TRBJ2-3
v_call: TRBV9
clone_size: once
cdr3_nt: TGTGCCAGCAGCACCGCCCTAGCGGGCCTCACAGATACGCAGTATTTT
cdr3_aa: CASSTALAGLTDTQYF

d_call: -
j_call: TRBJ1-2
v_call: TRBV7-2
clone_size: -
cdr3_nt: TGTGCCAGCAGCTTGGAGACAGGCGAGCCTGGCTACACCTTC
cdr3_aa: CASSLETGEPGYTF

d_call: -
j_call: TRBJ2-1
v_call: TRBV6-1
clone_size: -
cdr3_nt: TGTGCTGGCGGAGCAGGGTCCTACAATGAGCAGTTCTTC
cdr3_aa: CAGGAGSYNEQFF

d_call: TRBD2
j_call: TRBJ2-2
v_call: TRBV2
clone_size: -
cdr3_nt: TGTGCCAGCAGTGTCGGGACTACCGCCGGGGAGCTGTTTTTT
cdr3_aa: CASSVGTTAGELFF

d_call: -
j_call: TRBJ2-3
v_call: TRBV9
clone_size: -
cdr3_nt: TGTGCCAGCAGCGGACGGGAGTCGCGAGATACGCAGTATTTT
cdr3_aa: CASSGRESRDTQYF

d_call: TRBD1
j_call: TRBJ2-7
v_call: TRBV7-8
clone_size: -
cdr3_nt: TGTGCCAGCAGCCACCGGGACAGGGGTTCCTACGAGCAGTACTTC
cdr3_aa: CASSHRDRGSYEQYF

d_call: TRBD1
j_call: TRBJ1-2
v_call: TRBV6-1
clone_size: -
cdr3_nt: TGTGCCAGCAGTGGATATCGGACAGGGGCGACTGGCTACACCTTC
cdr3_aa: CASSGYRTGATGYTF

d_call: -
j_call: TRBJ2-1
v_call: TRBV28
clone_size: -
cdr3_nt: TGTGCCAGCAGTTTATTCAGGGTGTCAGGTGGGGCCAATGAGCAGTTCTTC
cdr3_aa: CASSLFRVSGGANEQFF

d_call: -
j_call: TRBJ2-2
v_call: TRBV5-1
clone_size: once
cdr3_nt: TGCGCCAGCAGCTTCCCGACAGGGAACACCGGGGAGCTGTTTTTT
cdr3_aa: CASSFPTGNTGELFF

d_call: TRBD2
j_call: TRBJ2-1
v_call: TRBV10-1
clone_size: -
cdr3_nt: TGCGCCAGCAGCTCGGGACTAGCGGGCTACAATGAGCAGTTCTTC
cdr3_aa: CASSSGLAGYNEQFF

d_call: TRBD1
j_call: TRBJ2-5
v_call: TRBV6-5
clone_size: -
cdr3_nt: TGTGCCAGCAGTTACCTATTACAGGGGGGAGACCAGTACTTC
cdr3_aa: CASSYLLQGGDQYF

d_call: -
j_call: TRBJ2-1
v_call: TRBV5-1
clone_size: -
cdr3_nt: TGCGCCAGCAGCTTGGTGGCTAGCCAACACAATGAGCAGTTCTTC
cdr3_aa: CASSLVASQHNEQFF

d_call: TRBD2
j_call: TRBJ2-5
v_call: TRBV5-6
clone_size: -
cdr3_nt: TGTGCCAGCAGCCCCTATAGGACTAGCGGACAAGAGACCCAGTACTTC
cdr3_aa: CASSPYRTSGQETQYF

d_call: -
j_call: TRBJ1-1
v_call: TRBV28
clone_size: -
cdr3_nt: TGTGCCAGCAGTTTAGTCCAGGGCACTGAAGCTTTCTTT
cdr3_aa: CASSLVQGTEAFF

d_call: TRBD2
j_call: TRBJ2-7
v_call: TRBV5-1
clone_size: -
cdr3_nt: TGCGCCAGCAGGAGAGCGGGAGTCACCCACGAGCAGTACTTC
cdr3_aa: CASRRAGVTHEQYF

d_call: -
j_call: TRBJ2-2
v_call: TRBV5-6
clone_size: -
cdr3_nt: TGTGCCAGCAGCTTGACCCAGGTTCAGCTGTTTTTT
cdr3_aa: CASSLTQVQLFF

d_call: TRBD1
j_call: TRBJ2-3
v_call: TRBV19
clone_size: -
cdr3_nt: TGTGCCAGTAGTGTGGGGACAGGGGGCGGCACAGATACGCAGTATTTT
cdr3_aa: CASSVGTGGGTDTQYF

d_call: TRBD1
j_call: TRBJ2-1
v_call: TRBV18
clone_size: -
cdr3_nt: TGTGCCAGCTCACCCCTCCCGACAGGGGGCAATGAGCAGTTCTTC
cdr3_aa: CASSPLPTGGNEQFF

d_call: -
j_call: TRBJ2-3
v_call: TRBV21-1
clone_size: few
cdr3_nt: TGTGCCAGCAGCAAAGGGGGGACTCCCGTAGGCACAGATACGCAGTATTTT
cdr3_aa: CASSKGGTPVGTDTQYF

d_call: TRBD2
j_call: TRBJ2-1
v_call: TRBV19
clone_size: -
cdr3_nt: TGTGCCAGTACGAAACTAGCGGGAGTCAATCAGATGGGGAATGAGCAGTTCTTC
cdr3_aa: CASTKLAGVNQMGNEQFF

d_call: -
j_call: TRBJ2-3
v_call: TRBV29-1
clone_size: -
cdr3_nt: TGCAGCGCCGGGACAACCACAGATACGCAGTATTTT
cdr3_aa: CSAGTTTDTQYF

d_call: -
j_call: TRBJ1-2
v_call: TRBV18
clone_size: -
cdr3_nt: TGTGCCAGCTCACCCGAGAACTATGGCTACACCTTC
cdr3_aa: CASSPENYGYTF

d_call: TRBD1
j_call: TRBJ1-5
v_call: TRBV19
clone_size: -
cdr3_nt: TGTGCCAGTAAAGAGTCAGGGGGCCGCAATCAGCCCCAGCATTTT
cdr3_aa: CASKESGGRNQPQHF

d_call: -
j_call: TRBJ2-2
v_call: TRBV28
clone_size: -
cdr3_nt: TGTGCCAGCAGTTTATCGTGGTTGGTGGCCTCGCCTGCCTTGGGGGAGCTGTTTTTT
cdr3_aa: CASSLSWLVASPALGELFF

d_call: TRBD2
j_call: TRBJ2-1
v_call: TRBV6-1
clone_size: once
cdr3_nt: TGTGCCAGCAGTGCACTTAGCGGGAGGGCCCCCGATGAGCAGTTCTTC
cdr3_aa: CASSALSGRAPDEQFF

d_call: -
j_call: TRBJ2-5
v_call: TRBV28
clone_size: -
cdr3_nt: TGTGCCAGCAGTTTAGGGGCAGGGTACGGGGAGACCCAGTACTTC
cdr3_aa: CASSLGAGYGETQYF

d_call: -
j_call: TRBJ1-2
v_call: TRBV20-1
clone_size: once
cdr3_nt: TGCAGTGTCCCCCAGAACTATGGCTACACCTTC
cdr3_aa: CSVPQNYGYTF

d_call: -
j_call: TRBJ1-2
v_call: TRBV2
clone_size: few
cdr3_nt: TGTGCCAGCAGTGTAGATCCTAACTATGGCTACACCTTC
cdr3_aa: CASSVDPNYGYTF

d_call: -
j_call: TRBJ2-7
v_call: TRBV7-3
clone_size: -
cdr3_nt: TGTGCCAGCAGCCTAGCCCCTAGCTCGGTTGGCGAGCAGTACTTC
cdr3_aa: CASSLAPSSVGEQYF

d_call: TRBD1
j_call: TRBJ2-7
v_call: TRBV28
clone_size: -
cdr3_nt: TGTGCCAGCAGCTCCGCCGGGACAGGGCCCAACGAGCAGTACTTC
cdr3_aa: CASSSAGTGPNEQYF

d_call: -
j_call: TRBJ2-7
v_call: TRBV5-1
clone_size: -
cdr3_nt: TGCGCCAGCAGCTTCGGAGGAACGGGAGTGTATTGGTACGAGCAGTACTTC
cdr3_aa: CASSFGGTGVYWYEQYF

d_call: TRBD2
j_call: TRBJ2-7
v_call: TRBV11-2
clone_size: -
cdr3_nt: TGTGCCAGCAGCTCGGGACTAGCGGGAAACCACGAGCAGTACTTC
cdr3_aa: CASSSGLAGNHEQYF

d_call: TRBD2
j_call: TRBJ2-3
v_call: TRBV4-2
clone_size: -
cdr3_nt: TGTGCCAGCAGCCATACTAGCGGGAGGGCCGGGTCCCACACAGATACGCAGTATTTT
cdr3_aa: CASSHTSGRAGSHTDTQYF

d_call: TRBD1
j_call: TRBJ2-5
v_call: TRBV28
clone_size: -
cdr3_nt: TGTGCCAGCAGTTCCCGGACAGGGTTGTACCAAGAGACCCAGTACTTC
cdr3_aa: CASSSRTGLYQETQYF

d_call: TRBD1
j_call: TRBJ2-5
v_call: TRBV6-1
clone_size: -
cdr3_nt: TGTGCCAGCAGGGATACAGGGGGATCGGAGACCCAGTACTTC
cdr3_aa: CASRDTGGSETQYF

d_call: -
j_call: TRBJ2-3
v_call: TRBV5-1
clone_size: -
cdr3_nt: TGCGCCAGCAGCTTAGACAGCGCCACAGATACGCAGTATTTT
cdr3_aa: CASSLDSATDTQYF

d_call: TRBD1
j_call: TRBJ2-3
v_call: TRBV6-5
clone_size: -
cdr3_nt: TGTGCCAGCGTTGAAGGGGGCTCTAGCACAGATACGCAGTATTTT
cdr3_aa: CASVEGGSSTDTQYF

d_call: -
j_call: TRBJ2-1
v_call: TRBV21-1
clone_size: -
cdr3_nt: TGTGCCCCCTCCGTCATGGGGACAGACAGTACTGAGCAGTTCTTC
cdr3_aa: CAPSVMGTDSTEQFF

d_call: -
j_call: TRBJ1-5
v_call: TRBV30
clone_size: -
cdr3_nt: TGTGCCTGGAGTGAACGGGGTAGTCAGCCCCAGCATTTT
cdr3_aa: CAWSERGSQPQHF

d_call: -
j_call: TRBJ2-3
v_call: TRBV6-5
clone_size: -
cdr3_nt: TGTGCCAGCAGTTCCCGTGTAGCTCAGGATACGCAGTATTTT
cdr3_aa: CASSSRVAQDTQYF

d_call: -
j_call: TRBJ1-2
v_call: TRBV19
clone_size: -
cdr3_nt: TGTGCCAGTAGTTTCGACACTAACTATGGCTACACCTTC
cdr3_aa: CASSFDTNYGYTF

d_call: TRBD2
j_call: TRBJ2-7
v_call: TRBV11-3
clone_size: -
cdr3_nt: TGTGCCAGCAGCCCCCAGCGGGGGTCCTACGAGCAGTACTTC
cdr3_aa: CASSPQRGSYEQYF

d_call: -
j_call: TRBJ2-1
v_call: TRBV7-3
clone_size: -
cdr3_nt: TGTGCCAGCAGCTTATGGGCAGACAATGAGCAGTTCTTC
cdr3_aa: CASSLWADNEQFF

d_call: TRBD2
j_call: TRBJ2-5
v_call: TRBV9
clone_size: -
cdr3_nt: TGTGCCAGCAGCGTACTAACGGGAGGACAAGAGACCCAGTACTTC
cdr3_aa: CASSVLTGGQETQYF

d_call: TRBD2
j_call: TRBJ2-2
v_call: TRBV9
clone_size: once
cdr3_nt: TGTGCCAGCAGCGTAGGACTAGCCCAGAACACCGGGGAGCTGTTTTTT
cdr3_aa: CASSVGLAQNTGELFF

d_call: TRBD2
j_call: TRBJ2-7
v_call: TRBV6-1
clone_size: -
cdr3_nt: TGTGCCAGCAGTGGCCAGGGGACTAGCGGGCCCTTTCTCACCCTCTACGAGCAGTACTTC
cdr3_aa: CASSGQGTSGPFLTLYEQYF

d_call: TRBD1
j_call: TRBJ2-7
v_call: TRBV6-5
clone_size: -
cdr3_nt: TGTGCCAGCAGCAGGGGGGGACAGGGCCTCTACGAGCAGTACTTC
cdr3_aa: CASSRGGQGLYEQYF

d_call: -
j_call: TRBJ1-2
v_call: TRBV6-1
clone_size: -
cdr3_nt: TGTGCCAGCAGTGAAGGAGGGAGTGGGTATGGCTACACCTTC
cdr3_aa: CASSEGGSGYGYTF

d_call: TRBD2
j_call: TRBJ2-1
v_call: TRBV19
clone_size: -
cdr3_nt: TGTGCCAGTAGTAGCGGGGGGATTAGGGCTAATGAGCAGTTCTTC
cdr3_aa: CASSSGGIRANEQFF

d_call: -
j_call: TRBJ1-1
v_call: TRBV21-1
clone_size: -
cdr3_nt: TGTGCCAGCAGCAAAAGGTCAGGGTCGACTGAAGCTTTCTTT
cdr3_aa: CASSKRSGSTEAFF

d_call: -
j_call: TRBJ1-2
v_call: TRBV29-1
clone_size: -
cdr3_nt: TGCAGCGTTGCCTCCGGCTCACAGTATGGCTACACCTTC
cdr3_aa: CSVASGSQYGYTF

d_call: -
j_call: TRBJ1-1
v_call: TRBV6-1
clone_size: -
cdr3_nt: TGTGCCAGCAGTGTTGGACTCCGCGACACTGAAGCTTTCTTT
cdr3_aa: CASSVGLRDTEAFF

d_call: -
j_call: TRBJ2-7
v_call: TRBV9
clone_size: -
cdr3_nt: TGTGCCAGCAGCGTAACCGGACAGCGCGAGCAGTACTTC
cdr3_aa: CASSVTGQREQYF

d_call: TRBD2
j_call: TRBJ2-5
v_call: TRBV9
clone_size: -
cdr3_nt: TGTGCCAGCAGCGCTATAGCGGGAGAACATGGGACCCAGTACTTC
cdr3_aa: CASSAIAGEHGTQYF

d_call: -
j_call: TRBJ1-2
v_call: TRBV27
clone_size: -
cdr3_nt: TGTGCCAGCAGTTCGTACAGGGAAGGTAGGAATTACTATGGCTACACCTTC
cdr3_aa: CASSSYREGRNYYGYTF